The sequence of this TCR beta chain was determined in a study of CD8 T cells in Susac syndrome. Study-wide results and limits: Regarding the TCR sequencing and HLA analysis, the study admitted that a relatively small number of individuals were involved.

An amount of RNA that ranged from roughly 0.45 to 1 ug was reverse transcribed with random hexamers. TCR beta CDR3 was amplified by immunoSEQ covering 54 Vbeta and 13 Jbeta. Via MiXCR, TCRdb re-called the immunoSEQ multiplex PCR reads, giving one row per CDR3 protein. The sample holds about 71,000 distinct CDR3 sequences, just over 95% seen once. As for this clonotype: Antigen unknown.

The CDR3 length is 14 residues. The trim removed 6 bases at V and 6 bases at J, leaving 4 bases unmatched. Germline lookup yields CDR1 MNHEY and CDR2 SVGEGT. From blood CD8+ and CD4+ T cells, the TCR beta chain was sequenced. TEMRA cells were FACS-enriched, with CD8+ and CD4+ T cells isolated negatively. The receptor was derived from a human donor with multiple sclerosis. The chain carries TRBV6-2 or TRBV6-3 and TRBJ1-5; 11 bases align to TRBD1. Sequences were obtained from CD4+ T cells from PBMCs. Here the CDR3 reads CASRGQGAGQPQHF. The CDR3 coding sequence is TGTGCCAGCAGAGGACAGGGGGCGGGTCAGCCCCAGCATTTT.